This T cell receptor beta chain was sequenced in a study of blood T cell repertoires in COVID-19. Study background: Researchers got acute and convalescent COVID-19 samples from the United States, Italy and Spain. PBMCs, B-cell-depleted T cells, or T cells provided the cDNA or gDNA that made up the material.

Methods used by the authors: Counts of nucleated cells, estimated from reference gene primer amplification, were obtained. Data came from immunoSEQ multiplex PCR; TCRdb stores just in-frame clones and leaves some out. V and J calls and clone size follow that table, whereas D and trimming were derived from the DNA. This sample has some 260,000 clones, with 87% found just once. Trimming took 5 bases from V and 5 from J, leaving 15 bases between them. The CDR3 has 14 amino acids. Per germline, CDR1 ENHRY and CDR2 SYGVKD. The sequencing input was peripheral blood. This clonotype originated in a man between 18 and 29 years old with active or convalescent COVID-19. The chain carries TRBV10-3 and TRBJ1-1, with D possibly TRBD1 on 5 matching bases. The CDR3 reads CAISPAGQSTEAFF. CDR3 DNA: TGTGCCATCAGTCCTGCTGGACAATCGACTGAAGCTTTCTTT.